This passage covers 21 T cell receptor beta chains from one sample sequenced in a study of yellow fever vaccine responses in identical twins. MiXCR, run by TCRdb on the RT-PCR reads, gives a single entry per CDR3 protein. The table includes around 18,000 distinct CDR3 sequences, around 84% detected once. The specimen was T cells from blood (PBMCs), unsorted or a sorted subset (not recorded which), collected before or after yellow fever vaccination (not recorded which). These receptors came from a woman younger than 35 who received the yellow fever vaccine.

This clonotype was observed a handful of times. The chain carries TRBV7-9 and TRBJ1-6, with D unclear. Germline values: CDR1 SEHNR, CDR2 FQNEAQ (reference sequence). The CDR3 is 12 residues long. V lost 5 bases and J lost 8, with 7 bases in between. The CDR3 is CASSESHSPLHF. The DNA for the CDR3 is TGTGCCAGCAGCGAGAGCCATTCACCCCTCCACTTT.

This chain links TRBV24-1 with TRBJ2-5; 9 nucleotides agree with TRBD1. Looked up from germline, CDR1 is KGHDR and CDR2 is SFDVKD. The J segment lost 4 bases and the V segment lost 4 bases, leaving 6 bases of the junction unmatched. There are 15 residues in the CDR3. The DNA of the CDR3 is TGTGCCACCAGTGACACGACAGGGGGGCGAGAGACCCAGTACTTC. This translates into CATSDTTGGRETQYF.

CDR3 nucleotide sequence: TGTGCCAGCAGCGTAGATGCTGGTGGGACAGGGAAGTCACCCCTCCACTTT. Translated, it gives CASSVDAGGTGKSPLHF. V and J are TRBV9 and TRBJ1-6, with 9 nucleotides matching TRBD1. Germline CDR1 SGDLS, CDR2 YYNGEE. CDR3 length: 17 amino acids. V lost 0 bases to trimming and J lost 10 bases; unmatched junction nucleotides: 11. Supplemented by reference TRBV9 and TRBJ1-6, the full variable domain reads DSGVTQTPKHLITATGQRVTLRCSPRSGDLSVYWYQQSLDQGLQFLIQYYNGEERAKGNILERFSAQQFPDLHSELNLSSLELGDSALYFCASSVDAGGTGKSPLHFGNGTRLTVT.

The chain employs TRBV11-1 and TRBJ2-7; 8 positions agree with TRBD1. CDR1 is SGHAT, CDR2 FQDESV, per germline (reference sequence). This CDR3 has 15 amino acids. Unmatched junction bases numbered 4, after V lost 0 bases and J lost 3 bases. CDR3 sequence (DNA): TGTGCCAGCAGCTTAGCCGGGACAGGTATCTACGAGCAGTACTTC. Its translation is CASSLAGTGIYEQYF.

The J gene is TRBJ2-7, the V gene TRBV5-1, with 9 bases identical to TRBD1. J lost 3 bases, V lost 2 bases, and 6 bases had no gene match. Germline-derived CDR1 and CDR2 are SGHRS and YFSETQ. The CDR3 loop spans 15 amino acids. This CDR3 reads CASSFGTGYNYEQYF. CDR3 bases: TGCGCCAGCAGCTTTGGGACAGGGTACAACTACGAGCAGTACTTC.

Of note for this clonotype: The CDR3 does not end in the conserved phenylalanine or tryptophan, so this is likely a read error. The rearrangement uses TRBV29-1 and TRBJ1-1; 7 positions match TRBD1. Germline V lookup: CDR1 SQVTM, CDR2 ANQGSEA. Trimming removed 7 bases from V and 4 bases from J; junction bases left unmatched: 9. This CDR3 comprises 13 residues. The CDR3: CSGWEGGGTEAFL. In DNA form, the CDR3 reads TGCAGCGGCTGGGAAGGGGGCGGCACTGAAGCTTTCCTT.

The V gene is TRBV29-1, the J gene TRBJ2-7, with 8 positions matching TRBD2. V was clipped by 5 bases and J by 2 bases; unmatched bases: 2. CDR1 and CDR2 (germline): SQVTM, ANQGSEA. The CDR3 has 12 amino acids. The CDR3 DNA reads as TGCAGCGTTTTCGGGAGGGCCTACGAGCAGTACTTC. It translates to CSVFGRAYEQYF.

The rearrangement joins TRBV13 to TRBJ2-1, with TRBD1 as a possible D gene (6 bases). Germline V lookup: CDR1 PRHDT, CDR2 FYEKMQ (reference sequence). Trimming took off 7 bases at V and 6 bases at J, with 10 bases between the two ends. This CDR3 contains 12 residues. The CDR3 region is CASNRVSNEQFF. CDR3 DNA: TGTGCCAGCAACAGGGTCTCCAATGAGCAGTTCTTC.

V and J are TRBV2 and TRBJ2-3; D remains unclear. The CDR3 totals 13 residues. Trimming took off 4 bases at V and 2 bases at J, with 7 bases between the two ends. Germline V gives CDR1 SNHLY, CDR2 FYNNEI. The CDR3 region has the DNA TGTGCCAGCAGTGGGGGAACCACAGATACGCAGTATTTT. It codes for CASSGGTTDTQYF.

The V and J genes are TRBV6-1 and TRBJ1-2; D might be TRBD1 (5 bases). Germline CDR1 is MNHNS and CDR2 is SASEGT. V was trimmed by 5 bases and J by 1 base, leaving 11 bases between them. The CDR3 runs to 14 residues. The CDR3 DNA sequence: TGTGCCAGCAGTAGACGGGGGATTAACTATGGCTACACCTTC. This gives the protein CASSRRGINYGYTF.

CDR3: CSVDDQYTEAFF. CDR3 sequence (DNA): TGCAGCGTTGACGACCAGTACACTGAAGCTTTCTTT. The chain has TRBV29-1 and TRBJ1-1; unclear D gene. This CDR3 is built from 12 residues. The V end lost 3 bases, the J end lost 3 bases, and 8 bases lay between the germline ends. Germline CDR1 is SQVTM and CDR2 is ANQGSEA.

The chain combines TRBV11-2 with TRBJ1-5; unclear D gene. Trimming shortened V by 1 base and J by 6 bases, and 13 bases separated the two germline ends. The CDR3 consists of 15 residues. The germline CDR1 and CDR2 sequences are SGHAT and FQNNGV. CDR3 DNA sequence: TGTGCCAGCAGCTTAGGAGGCAGTGTTTTTCAGCCCCAGCATTTT. Amino acids: CASSLGGSVFQPQHF.

CDR3 protein: CAISIGTSTDTQYF. DNA for the CDR3: TGTGCCATCAGCATCGGGACTAGCACAGATACGCAGTATTTT. The chain recombines TRBV10-3 with TRBJ2-3, with a weak D call TRBD2 (6 bases). CDR1 ENHRY and CDR2 SYGVKD come from the germline V gene. V was trimmed by 6 bases and J by 0 bases, leaving 10 bases between them. The CDR3 has 14 amino acids.

The chain has TRBV6-1 and TRBJ2-7; possibly TRBD2 for D (6 bases). CDR3 length: 14 amino acids. Trimming took 4 bases from V and 1 from J, leaving 11 bases between them. In germline, CDR1 is MNHNS, CDR2 SASEGT. In DNA form, the CDR3 reads TGTGCCAGCAGTGCGTCTGGGACTTCCTACGAGCAGTACTTC. This translates into CASSASGTSYEQYF.

The CDR3, as DNA: TGTGCCACCAGTGACTCTCGACTGGTCGACAATGAGCAGTTCTTC. Translated: CATSDSRLVDNEQFF. The chain is built from TRBV24-1 and TRBJ2-1; D unclear. This CDR3 has 15 amino acids. Trimming left V 4 bases short and J 5 bases short, with 14 bases between. CDR1 and CDR2 from the germline V gene are KGHDR and SFDVKD.

The J gene is TRBJ2-7, the V gene TRBV6-5; 8 positions match TRBD2. The CDR3 has 16 residues. J gave up 4 bases and V 2 bases, and 10 bases lay outside the gene matches. In germline, CDR1 is MNHEY, CDR2 SVGAGI. The CDR3 is CASSYGSSGDRYEQYF. Here the CDR3 DNA reads TGTGCCAGCAGTTACGGGAGTAGCGGGGACCGATACGAGCAGTACTTC.

J is TRBJ2-5 and V is TRBV12-3 or TRBV12-4; no clear D. V lost 6 bases and J 1 base, leaving 6 bases between the germline ends. CDR3 length: 12 residues. This chain's CDR3 is CASRHPQETQYF. For the CDR3, the DNA is TGTGCCAGCAGACATCCCCAAGAGACCCAGTACTTC.

The chain recombines TRBV29-1 with TRBJ2-7, with TRBD1 matching over 9 bases. Trimming removed 4 bases from V and 5 bases from J; junction bases left unmatched: 6. The germline V gene encodes CDR1 SQVTM and CDR2 ANQGSEA. The CDR3 runs 13 residues. The CDR3 DNA reads as TGCAGCGTTGCTACAGGGGGCTTTAACGAGCAGTACTTC. It translates to CSVATGGFNEQYF.

The chain recombines TRBV5-1 with TRBJ2-5; a possible D gene is TRBD2 (6 bases). The CDR3 runs 13 residues. The germline V gene has CDR1 SGHRS and CDR2 YFSETQ. Deletions cut 0 bases from V and 5 bases from J, with 8 bases between. The CDR3 protein is CASSLGSGETQYF. Here the CDR3 DNA reads TGCGCCAGCAGCTTGGGAAGCGGGGAGACCCAGTACTTC.

This clonotype was seen a few times. The gene calls are TRBV7-6 and TRBJ2-7; no definite D call. The germline CDR1 and CDR2 sequences are SGHVS and FNYEAQ. The V and J ends lost 0 bases and 0 bases respectively, with 3 bases between them. This CDR3 comprises 13 residues. In nucleotides, the CDR3 is TGTGCCAGCAGCTTAGCGGTCTCCTACGAGCAGTACTTC. Protein product: CASSLAVSYEQYF.

CDR3 loop: CASSGLAGEPTLYTDTQYF. The CDR3 DNA follows: TGTGCCAGCAGCGGACTAGCGGGGGAACCTACACTATACACAGATACGCAGTATTTT. The chain uses TRBV13 and TRBJ2-3; 13 bases are shared with TRBD2. The CDR3 runs 19 residues. From germline, CDR1 is PRHDT and CDR2 FYEKMQ (reference sequence). With 5 bases clipped from V and 2 bases from J, the junction kept 13 bases outside the gene matches.